One T cell receptor (beta chain) is described in this entry. Here immunoSEQ multiplex PCR was the method, and the copy in TCRdb shows in-frame clones only, minus some. The sample yields under 300,000 clones, approximately 85% seen once. The sample originates from a study of blood T cell repertoires in COVID-19. The CDR3 is made up of 15 amino acids. In germline, CDR1 is SGHRS, CDR2 YFSETQ. J gave up 4 bases and V 3 bases, and 5 bases lay outside the gene matches. The chain uses TRBV5-1 and TRBJ2-2; 8 bases match TRBD1. The sequence was collected from a human donor in a cohort sampled during active COVID-19. Source material: peripheral blood. The CDR3 region has the DNA TGCGCCAGCAGCTCTCGACAGGGGCCCACCGGGGAGCTGTTTTTT. This codes for CASSSRQGPTGELFF.